This paragraph covers one T cell receptor beta chain sequence. Its antigen remains unknown. Using immunoSEQ multiplex PCR, the repertoire was profiled, and TCRdb retains in-frame clones only, with some absent. In the table there are around 150,000 clones, under 95% of which are singletons. Germline CDR1 MNHEY, CDR2 SMNVEV (reference sequence). Trimming left V 0 bases short and J 1 base short, with 9 bases between. The length of the CDR3 is 15 residues. The data are from a study of T cell responses to AZD1222 COVID-19 vaccine. Study conclusions and caveats: Recipients of two AZD1222 doses showed rising Spike-specific TCR breadth and depth.

This TCR was recovered from an adult who received the MenACWY meningococcal vaccine as a control. The chain combines TRBV27 with TRBJ1-1, with a possible D match to TRBD1 (5 bases). The sequencing here drew on peripheral blood, taken 28 days after the second dose of the MenACWY control vaccine. CDR3 amino acids: CASSLSPGGNTEAFF. CDR3 DNA sequence: TGTGCCAGCAGTTTATCGCCCGGGGGGAACACTGAAGCTTTCTTT.